This is a list of T cell receptor beta chains from one sample in a study of T cell responses to AZD1222 COVID-19 vaccine. Generated by immunoSEQ multiplex PCR, the TCRdb table keeps only in-frame clones and is missing some. The table records 130,000 or so clones, 86% of them present only once. Source: peripheral blood, taken on day 0 of AZD1222 vaccination. All receptors derive from an adult in good health. CDR3s include the opening cysteine and the closing phenylalanine or tryptophan. The D gene is left open where the match is weak. Clone size is shown for a subset of rows, as once, few, many or a class of expanded clone.

- - TRBJ2-1 TRBV29-1 CSALTGAPYNEQFF TGCAGCGCCTTGACAGGCGCACCCTACAATGAGCAGTTCTTC
TRBD1 - TRBJ2-5 TRBV5-1 CASSFRDRQLETQYF TGCGCCAGCAGCTTCCGGGACAGGCAACTAGAGACCCAGTACTTC
- - TRBJ1-1 TRBV5-1 CASSLDRYEAFF TGCGCCAGCAGTCTGGACCGGTATGAAGCTTTCTTT
- - TRBJ2-5 TRBV6-5 CASSYSGTAQETQYF TGTGCCAGCAGTTACTCGGGGACTGCCCAAGAGACCCAGTACTTC
TRBD1 - TRBJ1-2 TRBV7-2 CASSLVGTEYGYTF TGTGCCAGCAGCTTAGTCGGGACAGAGTATGGCTACACCTTC
- few TRBJ1-2 TRBV5-1 CASSLNRPSHYGYTF TGCGCCAGCAGCTTGAACAGGCCCTCTCACTATGGCTACACCTTC
- - TRBJ2-5 TRBV29-1 CSVENWAGQKAQETQYF TGCAGCGTTGAAAATTGGGCCGGACAGAAGGCCCAAGAGACCCAGTACTTC
- - TRBJ1-2 TRBV12-5 CASGLGGNYGYTF TGTGCTAGTGGTTTGGGGGGTAACTATGGCTACACCTTC
- - TRBJ1-1 TRBV6-5 CASTGGGWSGAFF TGTGCCAGCACTGGGGGGGGCTGGTCGGGAGCTTTCTTT
TRBD1 - TRBJ1-2 TRBV6-2/TRBV6-3 CASSWDSFYGYTF TGTGCCAGCAGTTGGGACAGCTTCTATGGCTACACCTTC
- - TRBJ2-5 TRBV7-9 CASNAIRVRGQETQYF TGTGCCAGCAACGCAATCAGGGTGAGAGGCCAAGAGACCCAGTACTTC
- - TRBJ1-2 TRBV11-2 CASSFTDSGGYTF TGTGCCAGCAGCTTCACGGACTCCGGGGGCTACACCTTC
- - TRBJ1-2 TRBV4-3 CASSQGAGYTF TGCGCCAGCAGCCAAGGCGCTGGCTACACCTTC
TRBD1 - TRBJ2-5 TRBV28 CAAGQGGSETQYF TGTGCCGCGGGACAGGGAGGATCAGAGACCCAGTACTTC
- - TRBJ2-4 TRBV14 CASSQEPEGIQYF TGTGCCAGCAGCCAAGAACCGGAGGGTATTCAGTACTTC
- - TRBJ1-6 TRBV6-1 CASSEGGEWVGFTSPLHF TGTGCCAGCAGTGAAGGGGGGGAGTGGGTAGGATTCACTTCACCCCTCCACTTT
TRBD1 - TRBJ1-1 TRBV29-1 CSGMTGDTEAFF TGCAGCGGCATGACAGGGGACACTGAAGCTTTCTTT
TRBD2 - TRBJ2-2 TRBV7-2 CASRGLAATGELFF TGTGCCTCCCGGGGACTAGCTGCCACCGGGGAGCTGTTTTTT
- - TRBJ2-7 TRBV27 CASSLSPGPPKGFYEQYF TGTGCCAGCAGTTTATCCCCCGGGCCCCCGAAGGGTTTCTACGAGCAGTACTTC
TRBD2 - TRBJ2-3 TRBV19 CASSIEAGVTDTQYF TGTGCCAGTAGTATAGAAGCGGGAGTCACAGATACGCAGTATTTT
TRBD1 - TRBJ1-2 TRBV9 CASSVDRGGYTF TGTGCCAGCAGCGTGGACAGGGGTGGCTACACCTTC
- - TRBJ2-6 TRBV5-6 CASSLTGESGANVLTF TGTGCCAGCAGCTTGACTGGTGAATCTGGGGCCAACGTCCTGACTTTC
- - TRBJ1-4 TRBV5-1 CASSPLTDEKLFF TGCGCCAGCAGCCCGTTGACGGATGAAAAACTGTTTTTT
TRBD2 - TRBJ2-1 TRBV9 CASSVGLAGGNVYNEQFF TGTGCCAGCAGCGTAGGACTAGCGGGGGGGAACGTCTACAATGAGCAGTTCTTC
- few TRBJ2-7 TRBV12-3/TRBV12-4 CASSLGRQYEQYF TGTGCCAGCAGTTTGGGCAGGCAATACGAGCAGTACTTC
- - TRBJ1-2 TRBV27 CASSLLGWGPGGYTF TGTGCCAGCAGTTTATTAGGTTGGGGGCCCGGTGGCTACACCTTC
- - TRBJ2-3 TRBV7-3 CASSSDPTDTQYF TGTGCCAGCAGCTCCGACCCCACAGATACGCAGTATTTT
TRBD1 - TRBJ2-3 TRBV7-2 CASSLGPTGTGVVYTQYF TGTGCCAGCAGCTTAGGACCCACCGGGACAGGGGTGGTATATACGCAGTATTTT
- - TRBJ2-1 TRBV11-3 CASSLEGPPYNEQFF TGTGCCAGCAGCTTAGAGGGGCCCCCCTACAATGAGCAGTTCTTC
- few TRBJ1-6 TRBV5-8 CASSLLHGAASPLHF TGTGCCAGCAGCTTACTACACGGCGCGGCTTCACCCCTCCACTTT
- - TRBJ1-1 TRBV4-3 CASSLSGAREAFF TGCGCCAGCAGTCTCTCAGGGGCTCGTGAAGCTTTCTTT
TRBD1 few TRBJ2-1 TRBV7-6 CASRRQGTGNEQFF TGTGCCAGCAGGAGACAGGGGACAGGCAATGAGCAGTTCTTC
- - TRBJ1-6 TRBV28 CASSLGGEGSPLHF TGTGCCAGCAGTTTAGGGGGAGAGGGTTCACCCCTCCACTTT
- - TRBJ1-6 TRBV7-9 CASSLGRRPLHF TGTGCCAGCAGCCTGGGACGGCGTCCCCTCCACTTT
TRBD1 - TRBJ1-2 TRBV7-9 CASSFPDRGNYGYTF TGTGCCAGCAGCTTCCCCGACAGGGGGAACTATGGCTACACCTTC
TRBD2 - TRBJ2-2 TRBV5-8 CASSRGLGNTGELFF TGTGCCAGCAGCAGAGGACTAGGGAACACCGGGGAGCTGTTTTTT
TRBD1 - TRBJ2-7 TRBV6-9 CASAGTGVYEQYF TGTGCCAGCGCCGGGACAGGGGTCTACGAGCAGTACTTC
- - TRBJ1-6 TRBV4-3 CASSQDRRKDLFSPLHF TGCGCCAGCAGCCAAGATCGGAGAAAAGACCTTTTTTCACCCCTCCACTTT
- - TRBJ2-7 TRBV7-3 CASSLWGPGEQYF TGTGCCAGCAGCTTATGGGGTCCCGGGGAGCAGTACTTC
TRBD1 few TRBJ1-3 TRBV5-1 CASSWGQGDSGNTIYF TGCGCCAGCAGCTGGGGACAGGGGGATTCTGGAAACACCATATATTTT
- - TRBJ2-3 TRBV28 CASSSISPGIADTGDTQYF TGTGCCAGCAGTTCTATATCCCCCGGGATAGCGGATACTGGGGATACGCAGTATTTT
- - TRBJ1-2 TRBV6-5 CASSYDIQYGYTF TGTGCCAGCAGTTACGACATACAATATGGCTACACCTTC
TRBD1 - TRBJ2-5 TRBV7-6 CASSKGTVQETQYF TGTGCCAGCAGCAAAGGGACAGTACAAGAGACCCAGTACTTC
- - TRBJ1-1 TRBV11-3 CASTTAHNTEAFF TGTGCCAGCACAACAGCCCACAACACTGAAGCTTTCTTT